These 30 T cell receptor beta chains share one sample of origin, sequenced in a study of blood T cell repertoires in COVID-19. Sequencing used immunoSEQ multiplex PCR; TCRdb keeps in-frame clones, though not all of them. The data hold approximately 470,000 clones, with approximately 85% observed a single time. Sample: peripheral blood. The source of these receptors is a human donor in a cohort sampled during active COVID-19.

This chain uses TRBV19 with TRBJ2-3; TRBD2 aligns across 9 bases. With 5 bases clipped from V and 6 bases from J, the junction kept 6 bases outside the gene matches. The CDR3 is 14 residues long. Germline CDR1 and CDR2: LNHDA and SQIVND (reference sequence). For the CDR3, the DNA is TGTGCCAGTAGTCTTAGCGGGAGTAGGGATACGCAGTATTTT. Its translation: CASSLSGSRDTQYF.

J is TRBJ2-5 and V is TRBV7-9; the D gene is possibly TRBD2 (6 bases). Germline values: CDR1 SEHNR, CDR2 FQNEAQ (reference sequence). The CDR3 runs to 15 residues. V gave up 5 bases and J gave up 2 bases, with 15 bases separating them. In DNA form, the CDR3 reads TGTGCCAGCAGCCGTGGGGGGTCCGGGCAAGAGACCCAGTACTTC. Residues: CASSRGGSGQETQYF.

The chain employs TRBV19 and TRBJ1-1; unclear D gene. This CDR3 region has 12 residues. The V end was cut by 7 bases, the J end by 5 bases, with 11 bases between. The germline V gene encodes CDR1 LNHDA and CDR2 SQIVND (reference sequence). The CDR3, as DNA: TGTGCCAGTATTTCGGAGTGGACTGAAGCTTTCTTT. This encodes CASISEWTEAFF.

The rearrangement uses TRBV7-2 and TRBJ2-7; 8 bases line up with TRBD1. This CDR3 has 18 residues. V trimming: 5 bases; J trimming: 1 base; junction bases outside the gene matches: 16. Per the germline V gene, CDR1 is SGHTA and CDR2 is FQGNSA. The CDR3 nucleotides read TGTGCCAGCAGCGGCCGGGACAGGCCCCTTCCTTCATCCTACGAGCAGTACTTC. Its translation is CASSGRDRPLPSSYEQYF. Based on the CDR3 plus reference TRBV7-2 and TRBJ2-7, the full variable domain is GAGVSQSPSNKVTEKGKDVELRCDPISGHTALYWYRQSLGQGLEFLIYFQGNSAPDKSGLPSDRFSAERTGGSVSTLTIQRTQQEDSAVYLCASSGRDRPLPSSYEQYFGPGTRLTVT.

This sequence joins TRBV7-9 and TRBJ2-7; no firm D call. Per the germline V gene, CDR1 is SEHNR and CDR2 is FQNEAQ (reference sequence). V was cut by 3 bases and J by 3 bases, with 6 bases left in between. The CDR3 runs 12 residues. CDR3 in DNA: TGTGCCAGCAGCTTGGCCCACTACGAGCAGTACTTC. It codes for CASSLAHYEQYF.

This clone was seen a handful of times. The gene calls are TRBV19 and TRBJ2-2, with TRBD2 as a possible D gene (6 bases). In germline, CDR1 is LNHDA, CDR2 SQIVND (reference sequence). V was trimmed by 9 bases and J by 3 bases, leaving 17 bases between them. CDR3 length: 15 amino acids. The CDR3 nucleotides are TGTGCCAGCGCCGGGGACTCCGGTTACACCGGGGAGCTGTTTTTT. Its translation: CASAGDSGYTGELFF. The full variable domain, with the rest looked up from reference TRBV19 and TRBJ2-2, is DGGITQSPKYLFRKEGQNVTLSCEQNLNHDAMYWYRQDPGQGLRLIYYSQIVNDFQKGDIAEGYSVSREKKESFPLTVTSAQKNPTAFYLCASAGDSGYTGELFFGEGSRLTVL.

This clone was counted once. The chain uses TRBV7-9 and TRBJ2-1; TRBD1 agrees at 7 bases. Germline CDR1 SEHNR, CDR2 FQNEAQ (reference sequence). This CDR3 spans 14 amino acids. Trimming cost V 6 bases and J 7 bases; bases outside gene matches: 9. CDR3 bases: TGTGCCAGCAGAGGCACAGGGGCCATGAATGAGCAGTTCTTC. Translated, it gives CASRGTGAMNEQFF.

This clone was recorded only once. The gene calls are TRBV28 and TRBJ2-1, with 8 bases fitting TRBD2. V was clipped by 2 bases and J by 6 bases; unmatched bases: 9. The CDR3 runs 16 residues. CDR1 and CDR2 from the germline V gene are MDHEN and SYDVKM. DNA of the CDR3: TGTGCCAGCAGTTTAGATCCCAGCGGGAGTGGCAATGAGCAGTTCTTC. It codes for CASSLDPSGSGNEQFF.

Of note for this clone: This CDR3 is also generated by other DNA sequences in the sample. The V call is TRBV30, the J call TRBJ1-2, with a possible D match to TRBD1 (5 bases). The CDR3 sequence is 13 residues long. In germline, CDR1 is GTSNPN, CDR2 SVGIG (reference sequence). The V and J ends lost 3 bases and 2 bases respectively, with 10 bases between them. CDR3 DNA: TGTGCCTGGAGCGTCAGGGCCAACTATGGCTACACCTTC. Protein product: CAWSVRANYGYTF.

V gene TRBV18 combines with J gene TRBJ1-2; 8 nucleotides line up with TRBD1. The CDR3 has 14 residues. Germline V gene lookup returns CDR1 KGHSH and CDR2 LQKENI. With V trimmed by 4 bases and J by 7 bases, 8 bases remained unmatched. CDR3 in amino acids: CASSLETGDGGYTF. The CDR3 region has the DNA TGTGCCAGCTCACTTGAGACAGGGGACGGTGGCTACACCTTC.

The chain recombines TRBV28 with TRBJ2-7; no firm D call. Deletions cut 1 base from V and 11 bases from J, with 18 bases between. This CDR3 comprises 14 residues. Germline CDR1 MDHEN, CDR2 SYDVKM. This CDR3 is CASSLSVFFPSEYF. In DNA form, the CDR3 reads TGTGCCAGCAGTTTATCCGTTTTCTTCCCTTCCGAGTACTTC.

The gene calls are TRBV27 and TRBJ2-7; 7 bases match TRBD2. J gave up 1 base and V 3 bases, and 6 bases lay outside the gene matches. This CDR3 is built from 15 residues. Germline CDR1 MNHEY, CDR2 SMNVEV (reference sequence). For the CDR3, the DNA is TGTGCCAGCAGTTTTAAGAGACTAGCATCCTACGAGCAGTACTTC. Protein: CASSFKRLASYEQYF.

The chain links TRBV10-2 to TRBJ1-3; 8 bases fit TRBD1. The CDR3 runs to 18 residues. Trimming removed 6 bases from V and 0 bases from J; junction bases left unmatched: 13. The V gene's germline CDR1 is WSHSY and CDR2 SAAADI. This CDR3 reads CASSQSHRGSVSGNTIYF. DNA for the CDR3: TGCGCCAGCAGCCAGTCACACAGGGGGAGCGTCTCTGGAAACACCATATATTTT.

The chain combines TRBV19 with TRBJ2-7, with 12 bases matching TRBD2. V lost 6 bases and J lost 4; bases outside the gene matches: 13. The CDR3 runs to 17 residues. The germline gives CDR1 LNHDA, CDR2 SQIVND (reference sequence). The DNA of the CDR3 is TGTGCCAGTAGCGCCGGTATTTGGACTAGCGGGACATACGAGCAGTACTTC. It is translated as CASSAGIWTSGTYEQYF.

The chain recombines TRBV30 with TRBJ1-2; 7 positions agree with TRBD1. This CDR3 contains 13 residues. The V segment lost 2 bases and the J segment 4 bases; nucleotides outside the gene matches: 4. Germline CDR1 is GTSNPN and CDR2 is SVGIG (reference sequence). The CDR3 DNA sequence: TGTGCCTGGAGTACAGGGGTTCTCTATGGCTACACCTTC. Residues: CAWSTGVLYGYTF.

The rearrangement joins TRBV3-1 (or the pseudogene TRBV3-2) to TRBJ2-1, with 9 bases lining up with TRBD2. Trimming took 0 bases from V and 7 from J; bases not matched to a gene: 4. This CDR3 contains 15 residues. Germline V CDR1 and CDR2: LGHDT, YNNKEL (reference sequence). This CDR3 is CASSQDHLAGNEQFF. The CDR3, as DNA: TGTGCCAGCAGCCAAGATCACCTAGCGGGGAATGAGCAGTTCTTC.

With regard to this clone: This sample includes further DNA sequences coding for the same CDR3. This chain links TRBV5-8 with TRBJ1-5; possible D gene TRBD1, 5 bases. Trimming shortened V by 5 bases and J by 1 base, and 7 bases separated the two germline ends. Looked up from germline, CDR1 is SGHTS and CDR2 is YDEGEE. This CDR3 spans 13 amino acids. The CDR3 coding sequence is TGTGCCAGCAGTCACAGGAGCAATCAGCCCCAGCATTTT. Protein product: CASSHRSNQPQHF.

This clone was picked up one time. This chain links TRBV5-1 with TRBJ2-3; the match to TRBD2 covers 7 bases. With V trimmed by 7 bases and J by 2 bases, 7 bases remained unmatched. Germline CDR1 SGHRS, CDR2 YFSETQ. The CDR3 runs 14 residues. The chain's CDR3 is CASRGGSSTDTQYF. In DNA form, the CDR3 reads TGCGCCAGCCGGGGCGGGAGCTCCACAGATACGCAGTATTTT. The full variable domain, with the rest looked up from reference TRBV5-1 and TRBJ2-3, is KAGVTQTPRYLIKTRGQQVTLSCSPISGHRSVSWYQQTPGQGLQFLFEYFSETQRNKGNFPGRFSGRQFSNSRSEMNVSTLELGDSALYLCASRGGSSTDTQYFGPGTRLTVL.

V and J are TRBV30 and TRBJ1-1, with 7 bases identical to TRBD1. The length of the CDR3 is 14 residues. Unmatched junction bases numbered 9, after V lost 4 bases and J lost 4 bases. CDR1 is GTSNPN, CDR2 SVGIG, per germline (reference sequence). DNA of the CDR3: TGTGCCTGGATGAGGGGGCGAATTGGCACTGAAGCTTTCTTT. This gives the protein CAWMRGRIGTEAFF.

The DNA of the CDR3 is TGTGCCAGCAGTGAAGCAGGGGCCAGGTGGGGCTACACCTTC. Amino acid sequence: CASSEAGARWGYTF. V gene TRBV25-1 combines with J gene TRBJ1-2; tentatively, D is TRBD1 (6 bases). Trimming took off 2 bases at V and 8 bases at J, with 15 bases between the two ends. The germline gives CDR1 MGHDK, CDR2 SYGVNS. This CDR3 is built from 14 residues.

The CDR3 coding sequence is TGTGCCAGCAGCTTGGGGGGACTAGCTGGCAATGAGCAGTTCTTC. Residues: CASSLGGLAGNEQFF. This chain links TRBV5-4 with TRBJ2-1; TRBD2 matches 9 bases. The CDR3 is made up of 15 amino acids. V lost 0 bases and J lost 6; bases outside the gene matches: 4. The germline V gene has CDR1 SGHNT and CDR2 YYREEE (reference sequence).

The rearrangement uses TRBV2 and TRBJ2-1, with TRBD2 matching 10 bases. The CDR3 is 18 residues long. V was clipped by 2 bases and J by 2 bases; unmatched bases: 9. CDR1 and CDR2 from the germline V gene are SNHLY and FYNNEI. The CDR3 loop is CASSEPGSGRAAYNEQFF. In nucleotides, the CDR3 is TGTGCCAGCAGTGAACCGGGCAGCGGGAGGGCGGCCTACAATGAGCAGTTCTTC.

This chain links TRBV5-6 with TRBJ1-2; maybe TRBD1 (6 bases). CDR1 and CDR2 from the germline V gene are SGHDT and YYEEEE. The CDR3 has 15 residues. Deletions cut 5 bases from V and 7 bases from J, with 21 bases between. The CDR3: CASRRLDRRDGGYTF. As DNA, the CDR3 is TGTGCCAGCAGACGCTTAGACAGGAGAGATGGTGGCTACACCTTC.

This clone was recorded only once. The chain links TRBV18 to TRBJ2-7; 7 bases are shared with TRBD1. Germline V gene lookup returns CDR1 KGHSH and CDR2 LQKENI. The length of the CDR3 is 15 residues. The J segment lost 4 bases and the V segment lost 4 bases, leaving 10 bases of the junction unmatched. The CDR3 coding sequence is TGTGCCAGCTCACGCTCCGGGACAGTGCTATACGAGCAGTACTTC. As protein: CASSRSGTVLYEQYF.

Worth noting for this clone: The junction does not match germline at one end; this may be a read error. The chain's CDR3 is CTSSPAGSSGNTIYF. CDR3 coding DNA: TGTACCAGCAGTCCGGCGGGGAGCTCTGGAAACACCATATATTTT. The rearrangement links TRBV27 to TRBJ1-3; D remains ambiguous. This CDR3 region has 15 residues. Germline V CDR1 and CDR2: MNHEY, SMNVEV (reference sequence).

The chain couples TRBV10-3 to TRBJ2-7; TRBD1 matches 7 bases. Trimming at V came to 4 bases and at J to 0 bases, leaving 12 bases not matched to a gene. This CDR3 is built from 17 residues. Germline CDR1 reads ENHRY; CDR2 reads SYGVKD. The CDR3 bases are TGTGCCATCAGTGGTGATACCGGGACAGCAGTCTCCTACGAGCAGTACTTC. Its protein product is CAISGDTGTAVSYEQYF.

The rearrangement links TRBV4-1 to TRBJ2-7; D possibly corresponds to TRBD1 (5 bases). The CDR3 length is 14 residues. The V end lost 0 bases, the J end lost 3 bases, and 9 bases lay between the germline ends. Per the germline V gene, CDR1 is MGHRA and CDR2 is YSYEKL. The CDR3: CASSQEEDSYEQYF. The CDR3 DNA sequence: TGCGCCAGCAGCCAAGAAGAAGACAGCTACGAGCAGTACTTC.

The chain joins TRBV30 to TRBJ1-1; D unresolved. The CDR3 covers 13 residues. The ends were cut back, 0 bases at V and 2 bases at J, with 7 bases in the middle. Per germline, CDR1 GTSNPN and CDR2 SVGIG (reference sequence). DNA of the CDR3: TGTGCCTGGAGTGTAGCCCTTAACACTGAAGCTTTCTTT. Encoded protein: CAWSVALNTEAFF.

The chain links TRBV5-6 to TRBJ1-5, with D perhaps TRBD1 (5 bases). The CDR3 covers 14 residues. Germline V lookup: CDR1 SGHDT, CDR2 YYEEEE. V was cut by 3 bases and J by 5 bases, with 12 bases left in between. In nucleotides, the CDR3 is TGTGCCAGCAGCTCGACAGTCCCCTATCAGCCCCAGCATTTT. As protein: CASSSTVPYQPQHF.

The genes are TRBV6-6 and TRBJ2-7; tentatively, D is TRBD2 (7 bases). Per germline, CDR1 MNHNY and CDR2 SVGAGI (reference sequence). The CDR3 runs to 17 residues. The V gene lost 5 bases and the J gene lost 4 bases, with 24 bases spanning the gap. The CDR3 sequence: CASSLGASGTRLYEQYF. In DNA, the CDR3 is TGTGCCAGCAGTCTGGGGGCTAGCGGAACTAGGTTGTACGAGCAGTACTTC.